Below are 19 T cell receptor beta chains sequenced from a single sample in a study of shared clonotypes between healthy human individuals. Libraries were prepared by immunoSEQ multiplex PCR; TCRdb keeps only in-frame clonotypes and omits some of them. The table lists roughly 2,000,000 clones, approximately 92% of them singletons. CD45RO negativity and positive selection for CCR7 defined naive CD8 cells, a population that excluded terminally differentiated effector memory CD45RA+ cells. What was sequenced was naive CD8+ T cells from PBMCs. Source of these receptors: a man younger than 35 in good health. Some clones in this sample may be carry-over from other donors' samples.

This clone was recorded only once. The chain uses TRBV4-3 and TRBJ1-1; D unresolved. Trimming took off 0 bases at V and 2 bases at J, with 13 bases between the two ends. There are 16 residues in the CDR3. Germline V gene lookup returns CDR1 LGHNA and CDR2 YSLEER. The CDR3 nucleotides read TGCGCCAGCAGCCAAGATCAAATCGGAGTTAACACTGAAGCTTTCTTT. It is translated as CASSQDQIGVNTEAFF.

This sequence joins TRBV9 and TRBJ1-5, with TRBD1 identical over 7 bases. The germline V gene has CDR1 SGDLS and CDR2 YYNGEE. The CDR3 spans 16 residues. The ends lost 4 bases at V and 4 bases at J; junction bases unmatched: 11. CDR3 coding DNA: TGTGCCAGCAGCCAGGGGCTGGGACAGATTAATCAGCCCCAGCATTTT. It translates to CASSQGLGQINQPQHF.

The table lists this clone with a count of one. The chain has TRBV9 and TRBJ2-6, with TRBD1 identical over 9 bases. There are 17 residues in the CDR3. Trimming took 3 bases from V and 0 from J; bases not matched to a gene: 4. Germline V CDR1 and CDR2: SGDLS, YYNGEE. The CDR3 loop reads CASSAGQGRSGANVLTF. The CDR3 DNA reads TGTGCCAGCAGCGCCGGACAGGGGCGCTCTGGGGCCAACGTCCTGACTTTC. Drawing the rest from reference TRBV9 and TRBJ2-6, the complete variable domain is DSGVTQTPKHLITATGQRVTLRCSPRSGDLSVYWYQQSLDQGLQFLIQYYNGEERAKGNILERFSAQQFPDLHSELNLSSLELGDSALYFCASSAGQGRSGANVLTFGAGSRLTVL.

This chain connects TRBV4-3 to TRBJ2-3, with D hard to call. CDR1 LGHNA and CDR2 YSLEER come from the germline V gene. Trimming took 8 bases from V and 1 from J, leaving 7 bases between them. The CDR3 is 12 residues long. The CDR3 protein is CASSIRTDTQYF. DNA for the CDR3: TGCGCCAGCTCCATCCGCACAGATACGCAGTATTTT.

The chain links TRBV6-5 to TRBJ2-5; 11 nucleotides agree with TRBD1. Germline lookup yields CDR1 MNHEY and CDR2 SVGAGI. V lost 2 bases, J lost 5 bases, and 4 bases stayed unmatched. This CDR3 is 15 amino acids long. CDR3 loop: CASSYRDRGRETQYF. CDR3 DNA: TGTGCCAGCAGTTACCGGGACAGGGGGAGGGAGACCCAGTACTTC.

The chain is built from TRBV27 and TRBJ1-2; D possibly corresponds to TRBD1 (6 bases). Germline-derived CDR1 and CDR2 are MNHEY and SMNVEV (reference sequence). The CDR3 has 14 amino acids. The V gene lost 0 bases and the J gene lost 3 bases, with 8 bases spanning the gap. DNA for the CDR3: TGTGCCAGCAGTTTATCAGGGGGATACTATGGCTACACCTTC. Translated, it gives CASSLSGGYYGYTF.

This chain links TRBV9 with TRBJ1-2; D might be TRBD1 (6 bases). This CDR3 is built from 18 residues. The germline V gene has CDR1 SGDLS and CDR2 YYNGEE. V lost 4 bases and J lost 2, with 24 bases in between. CDR3 sequence: CASSKERVGTGKNYGYTF. In DNA form, the CDR3 reads TGTGCCAGCAGCAAAGAGAGGGTCGGAACAGGGAAAAACTATGGCTACACCTTC.

This chain links TRBV19 with TRBJ1-1; 7 nucleotides agree with TRBD1. Germline assignment: CDR1 LNHDA and CDR2 SQIVND (reference sequence). This CDR3 has 16 amino acids. The V gene end was trimmed by 4 bases and the J gene end by 1 base; junction bases not matched to a gene: 9. CDR3 sequence (DNA): TGTGCCAGTAGTACAACCTGGGACAGAGGGAACACTGAAGCTTTCTTT. Translated, it gives CASSTTWDRGNTEAFF.

The genes are TRBV2 and TRBJ2-1; a weak D match, TRBD2 (6 bases). With 8 bases removed from V and 7 bases from J, the gap between germline ends came to 18 bases. Germline V lookup: CDR1 SNHLY, CDR2 FYNNEI. This CDR3 is 14 amino acids long. This chain's CDR3 is CASRGTGEANEQFF. The CDR3 DNA is TGTGCCAGCCGTGGGACGGGAGAAGCGAATGAGCAGTTCTTC.

This clone was seen just once. This chain connects TRBV7-9 to TRBJ1-4, with D tentatively TRBD1 (5 bases). Germline lookup yields CDR1 SEHNR and CDR2 FQNEAQ (reference sequence). Trimming pared 4 bases from V and 6 bases from J, leaving 15 bases between. The CDR3 is 15 amino acids. Written as DNA, the CDR3 is TGTGCCAGCAGCTCCAGACAGCTCCCGGATGAAAAACTGTTTTTT. It specifies CASSSRQLPDEKLFF.

This chain links TRBV28 with TRBJ1-3, with D perhaps TRBD1 (5 bases). V was clipped by 3 bases and J by 0 bases, with 12 bases between them. CDR3 length: 16 residues. Germline assignment: CDR1 MDHEN and CDR2 SYDVKM. The CDR3 DNA sequence: TGTGCCAGCAGTTTCCCACAGGAACACTCTGGAAACACCATATATTTT. It yields the protein CASSFPQEHSGNTIYF.

As for this clone: This sample includes further DNA sequences coding for the same CDR3. The rearrangement links TRBV5-1 to TRBJ2-7; D may be TRBD1 (6 bases). Germline loops: CDR1 SGHRS, CDR2 YFSETQ. The CDR3 has 15 residues. With 4 bases removed from V and 1 base from J, the gap between germline ends came to 15 bases. In DNA, the CDR3 is TGCGCCAGCAGCCCTGGTCAGGGGCTATCCTACGAGCAGTACTTC. Translation: CASSPGQGLSYEQYF. Variable domain in full (rest from reference TRBV5-1 and TRBJ2-7): KAGVTQTPRYLIKTRGQQVTLSCSPISGHRSVSWYQQTPGQGLQFLFEYFSETQRNKGNFPGRFSGRQFSNSRSEMNVSTLELGDSALYLCASSPGQGLSYEQYFGPGTRLTVT.

This chain uses TRBV7-9 with TRBJ2-5; D unresolved. This CDR3 has 13 amino acids. V was shortened by 6 bases and J by 0 bases, with 8 bases between the two germline ends. Germline CDR1 and CDR2: SEHNR and FQNEAQ (reference sequence). The CDR3 sequence is CASRLNNQETQYF. The CDR3 DNA reads as TGTGCCAGCAGACTTAACAACCAAGAGACCCAGTACTTC.

The chain joins TRBV27 to TRBJ2-3; no clear D. V was pared by 3 bases and J by 11 bases, with 9 bases between. Germline lookup yields CDR1 MNHEY and CDR2 SMNVEV (reference sequence). This CDR3 is built from 11 residues. The CDR3 loop is CASSFRSWQYF. The CDR3 coding sequence is TGTGCCAGCAGTTTCAGGAGTTGGCAGTATTTT.

This chain connects TRBV4-1 to TRBJ2-7, with a tentative D call TRBD1 (5 bases). The V and J ends lost 1 base and 3 bases respectively, with 16 bases between them. The CDR3 runs 16 residues. CDR1 is MGHRA, CDR2 YSYEKL, per germline. CDR3 nucleotides: TGCGCCAGCAGCCAAGTAACCAGGGCAGAAGACTACGAGCAGTACTTC. Its translation is CASSQVTRAEDYEQYF.

The sample holds one count of this clone. The chain employs TRBV29-1 and TRBJ2-3; perhaps TRBD1 as D (6 bases). The CDR3 consists of 12 residues. Germline CDR1 is SQVTM and CDR2 is ANQGSEA. V lost 6 bases and J lost 6, with 13 bases in between. CDR3 region: CSVRTVADTQYF. In nucleotides, the CDR3 is TGCAGCGTCAGGACAGTGGCGGATACGCAGTATTTT.

The rearrangement joins TRBV10-1 to TRBJ2-1, with 9 bases identical to TRBD2. V was pared by 8 bases and J by 6 bases, with 14 bases of the junction left unmatched. Germline V CDR1 and CDR2: WNHNN, SYGVQD (reference sequence). The CDR3 is 16 residues long. The CDR3 nucleotides read TGCGCCAGCCAAGGATTAGTTAGCGGGGGACCCAATGAGCAGTTCTTC. Translated: CASQGLVSGGPNEQFF.

V gene TRBV27 combines with J gene TRBJ2-5, with D possibly matching TRBD1 (6 bases). CDR3 length equals 15 residues. Germline CDR1 is MNHEY and CDR2 is SMNVEV (reference sequence). With 3 bases removed from V and 1 base from J, the gap between germline ends came to 12 bases. CDR3: CASSFSPGAQETQYF. The CDR3 DNA reads TGTGCCAGCAGTTTCTCTCCAGGGGCCCAAGAGACCCAGTACTTC.

The chain employs TRBV6-5 and TRBJ2-5, with D unresolved. The CDR3 is 15 residues long. Trimming pared 2 bases from V and 13 bases from J, leaving 23 bases between. Germline values: CDR1 MNHEY, CDR2 SVGAGI. DNA of the CDR3: TGTGCCAGCAGTTACGAGTCCAGCGTTTCTACACCCGCGTACTTC. Translated, it gives CASSYESSVSTPAYF.